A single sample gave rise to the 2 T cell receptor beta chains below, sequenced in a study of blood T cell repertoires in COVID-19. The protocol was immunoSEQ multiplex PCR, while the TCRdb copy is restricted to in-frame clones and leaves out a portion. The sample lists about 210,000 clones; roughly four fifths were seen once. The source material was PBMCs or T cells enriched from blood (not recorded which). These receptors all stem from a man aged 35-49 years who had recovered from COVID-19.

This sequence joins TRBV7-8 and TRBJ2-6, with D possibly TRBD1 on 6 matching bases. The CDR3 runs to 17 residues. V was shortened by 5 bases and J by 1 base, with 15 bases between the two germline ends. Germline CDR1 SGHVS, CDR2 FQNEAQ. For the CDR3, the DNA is TGTGCCAGCAGCCCGGTGGACAGACTTTCTGGGGCCAACGTCCTGACTTTC. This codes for CASSPVDRLSGANVLTF.

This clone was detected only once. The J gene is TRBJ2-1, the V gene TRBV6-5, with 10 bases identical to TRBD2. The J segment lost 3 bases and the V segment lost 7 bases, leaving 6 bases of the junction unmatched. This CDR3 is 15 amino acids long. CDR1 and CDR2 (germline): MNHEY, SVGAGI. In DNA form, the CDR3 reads TGTGCCAGCACCTCACTAGCGGGGATCTACAATGAGCAGTTCTTC. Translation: CASTSLAGIYNEQFF.